This T cell receptor (beta chain) was sequenced in a study of lymphopenia after photon versus proton radiotherapy. Using immunoSEQ multiplex PCR, the repertoire was profiled, and TCRdb retains in-frame clones only, with some absent. The sample consists of about 65,000 clones, about nine tenths of them appearing once. The sequencing used peripheral blood, collected from a patient treated with proton-based radiotherapy. The TCR comes from a man older than 75 with esophageal cancer.

The CDR3 bases are TGTGCCAGCAGTTTCACGGTTTCCTACGAGCAGTACTTC. This gives the protein CASSFTVSYEQYF. The V and J genes are TRBV28 and TRBJ2-7; D is uncertain. CDR3 length: 13 amino acids. Trimming removed 3 bases from V and 1 base from J, with 7 bases in between. Germline values: CDR1 MDHEN, CDR2 SYDVKM.